This is a list of T cell receptor beta chains from one sample in a study of T-cell reconstitution after alpha-beta-depleted transplantation in children. TCRdb reprocessed the PCR reads via MiXCR and lists one record per CDR3 protein. The profile covers roughly 610,000 distinct CDR3 sequences, with roughly a tenth appearing a single time and less than 5% taken by the ten largest. The sequenced sample was PBMCs from the stem cell graft donor, obtained from the stem cell graft. Receptors were obtained from a human donor who donated a stem cell graft to a child with acute myeloid leukemia. Both conserved end residues are part of each CDR3. D genes are given only for firm matches. Clone size is not always given. Where it is, it says once, few, many or a class for expanded clones.

v_call: TRBV4-1
d_call: .
clone_size: .
j_call: TRBJ2-1
cdr3_aa: CASSQVSSPWDEQFF
cdr3_nt: TGCGCCAGCAGCCAAGTGTCTAGTCCGTGGGATGAGCAGTTCTTC

v_call: TRBV30
d_call: TRBD1
clone_size: once
j_call: TRBJ1-2
cdr3_aa: CAWSIDRDYDGYTF
cdr3_nt: TGTGCCTGGAGTATCGACAGGGATTACGATGGCTACACCTTC

v_call: TRBV28
d_call: TRBD1
clone_size: few
j_call: TRBJ1-6
cdr3_aa: CASRGTGGYSPLHF
cdr3_nt: TGTGCCAGCAGGGGGACAGGGGGCTATTCACCCCTCCACTTT

v_call: TRBV2
d_call: TRBD1
clone_size: few
j_call: TRBJ1-5
cdr3_aa: CASSEEGAYRGNQPQHF
cdr3_nt: TGTGCCAGCAGTGAAGAAGGGGCTTACAGGGGGAATCAGCCCCAGCATTTT

v_call: TRBV11-2
d_call: .
clone_size: .
j_call: TRBJ2-7
cdr3_aa: CASSLDLGALWEQYF
cdr3_nt: TGTGCCAGCAGCTTAGATCTGGGCGCCCTCTGGGAGCAGTACTTC

v_call: TRBV28
d_call: TRBD1
clone_size: many
j_call: TRBJ1-1
cdr3_aa: CASSPAGTGGTINTEAFF
cdr3_nt: TGTGCCAGCAGTCCTGCCGGGACAGGGGGGACTATAAACACTGAAGCTTTCTTT

v_call: TRBV29-1
d_call: .
clone_size: .
j_call: TRBJ1-2
cdr3_aa: CSVEAAENYGYTF
cdr3_nt: TGCAGCGTTGAAGCAGCCGAAAACTATGGCTACACCTTC

v_call: TRBV5-1
d_call: TRBD2
clone_size: .
j_call: TRBJ2-1
cdr3_aa: CASSPLAAGNEQFF
cdr3_nt: TGCGCCAGCAGCCCACTAGCGGCGGGCAATGAGCAGTTCTTC

v_call: TRBV7-2
d_call: TRBD2
clone_size: many
j_call: TRBJ2-7
cdr3_aa: CASSDPGGVSYEQYF
cdr3_nt: TGTGCCAGCAGCGACCCGGGAGGGGTTTCCTACGAGCAGTACTTC

v_call: TRBV12-3/TRBV12-4
d_call: TRBD1
clone_size: .
j_call: TRBJ2-5
cdr3_aa: CASSDSGQRGETQYF
cdr3_nt: TGTGCCAGCAGTGACTCGGGACAGCGAGGGGAGACCCAGTACTTC

v_call: TRBV2
d_call: TRBD2
clone_size: .
j_call: TRBJ2-1
cdr3_aa: CALSLEGLAGGGYNEQFF
cdr3_nt: TGTGCCCTCAGTTTGGAGGGACTAGCGGGAGGAGGGTACAATGAGCAGTTCTTC

v_call: TRBV7-3
d_call: TRBD2
clone_size: .
j_call: TRBJ2-7
cdr3_aa: CASSLSGGRIYEQYF
cdr3_nt: TGTGCCAGCAGCTTATCCGGCGGGAGGATCTACGAGCAGTACTTC

v_call: TRBV6-1
d_call: TRBD2
clone_size: few
j_call: TRBJ2-3
cdr3_aa: CASRGLAGFTSTDTQYF
cdr3_nt: TGTGCCAGCAGGGGGCTAGCGGGGTTCACTAGCACAGATACGCAGTATTTT

v_call: TRBV29-1
d_call: .
clone_size: many
j_call: TRBJ2-1
cdr3_aa: CSVEWRTSYNEQFF
cdr3_nt: TGCAGCGTTGAGTGGCGAACATCCTACAATGAGCAGTTCTTC

v_call: TRBV20-1
d_call: TRBD2
clone_size: few
j_call: TRBJ2-3
cdr3_aa: CSAQSLAADTQYF
cdr3_nt: TGCAGTGCCCAAAGCCTAGCGGCAGATACGCAGTATTTT

v_call: TRBV14
d_call: .
clone_size: .
j_call: TRBJ2-2
cdr3_aa: CASSQQLAMNTGELFF
cdr3_nt: TGTGCCAGCAGCCAACAATTAGCGATGAACACCGGGGAGCTGTTTTTT

v_call: TRBV28
d_call: .
clone_size: .
j_call: TRBJ1-5
cdr3_aa: CASDEGNQPQHF
cdr3_nt: TGTGCCAGCGATGAGGGGAATCAGCCCCAGCATTTT

v_call: TRBV29-1
d_call: TRBD2
clone_size: many
j_call: TRBJ2-5
cdr3_aa: CSVVAGVSETQYF
cdr3_nt: TGCAGCGTTGTAGCGGGAGTTTCAGAGACCCAGTACTTC

v_call: TRBV5-5
d_call: TRBD1
clone_size: few
j_call: TRBJ1-1
cdr3_aa: CASRTSGGTEAFF
cdr3_nt: TGTGCCAGCAGGACCTCAGGGGGCACTGAAGCTTTCTTT

v_call: TRBV29-1
d_call: .
clone_size: few
j_call: TRBJ1-1
cdr3_aa: CSVVRRMNTEAFF
cdr3_nt: TGCAGCGTTGTGAGGAGAATGAACACTGAAGCTTTCTTT

v_call: TRBV18
d_call: .
clone_size: .
j_call: TRBJ1-1
cdr3_aa: CASSPPYKVTEAFF
cdr3_nt: TGTGCCAGCTCACCACCGTATAAGGTTACTGAAGCTTTCTTT

v_call: TRBV6-2/TRBV6-3
d_call: TRBD2
clone_size: few
j_call: TRBJ2-7
cdr3_aa: CASSTLAESYEQYF
cdr3_nt: TGTGCCAGCAGTACGCTAGCGGAGTCCTACGAGCAGTACTTC

v_call: TRBV5-1
d_call: TRBD2
clone_size: many
j_call: TRBJ2-1
cdr3_aa: CASRSYGTSGNNEQFF
cdr3_nt: TGCGCCAGCAGATCCTACGGGACTAGCGGCAACAATGAGCAGTTCTTC

v_call: TRBV3-1
d_call: .
clone_size: many
j_call: TRBJ1-6
cdr3_aa: CASSQGGGLTLHF
cdr3_nt: TGTGCCAGCAGCCAAGGGGGGGGTTTGACCCTCCACTTT

v_call: TRBV4-2
d_call: .
clone_size: many
j_call: TRBJ2-7
cdr3_aa: CASSQPMTGYEQYF
cdr3_nt: TGTGCCAGCAGCCAACCTATGACAGGTTACGAGCAGTACTTC

v_call: TRBV20-1
d_call: TRBD2
clone_size: many
j_call: TRBJ2-1
cdr3_aa: CSPSSGGGSSSYNEQFF
cdr3_nt: TGCAGCCCAAGCTCTGGGGGGGGTTCCAGCTCCTACAATGAGCAGTTCTTC

v_call: TRBV10-3
d_call: TRBD2
clone_size: .
j_call: TRBJ2-1
cdr3_aa: CAISPPTSDEQFF
cdr3_nt: TGTGCCATCAGTCCACCTACTAGCGACGAGCAGTTCTTC

v_call: TRBV7-2
d_call: TRBD2
clone_size: many
j_call: TRBJ2-1
cdr3_aa: CASSLVGLAGGKQFF
cdr3_nt: TGTGCCAGCAGCTTAGTTGGATTAGCGGGAGGTAAGCAGTTCTTC

v_call: TRBV11-2
d_call: .
clone_size: .
j_call: TRBJ1-4
cdr3_aa: CASSRPRKGTYNEKLFF
cdr3_nt: TGTGCCAGCAGCCGCCCGAGGAAGGGAACTTATAATGAAAAACTGTTTTTT

v_call: TRBV4-2
d_call: .
clone_size: .
j_call: TRBJ2-3
cdr3_aa: CASSPEGQPQDTQYF
cdr3_nt: TGTGCCAGCAGCCCGGAAGGGCAGCCTCAGGATACGCAGTATTTT

v_call: TRBV11-2
d_call: .
clone_size: few
j_call: TRBJ1-1
cdr3_aa: CASSLEGTGRRHTEAFF
cdr3_nt: TGTGCCAGCAGCTTAGAGGGGACCGGGAGGAGACACACTGAAGCTTTCTTT

v_call: TRBV20-1
d_call: .
clone_size: .
j_call: TRBJ2-7
cdr3_aa: CSARAPASVSYEQYF
cdr3_nt: TGCAGTGCTAGAGCCCCAGCAAGTGTCTCCTACGAGCAGTACTTC

v_call: TRBV20-1
d_call: TRBD2
clone_size: .
j_call: TRBJ2-3
cdr3_aa: CSARTAGATDTQYF
cdr3_nt: TGCAGTGCTAGGACGGCGGGAGCCACAGATACGCAGTATTTT

v_call: TRBV27
d_call: TRBD2
clone_size: many
j_call: TRBJ2-2
cdr3_aa: CASSPIAGRAGELFF
cdr3_nt: TGTGCCAGCAGTCCTATAGCGGGGCGCGCCGGGGAGCTGTTTTTT

v_call: TRBV7-2
d_call: .
clone_size: few
j_call: TRBJ2-5
cdr3_aa: CASSSLGTTQYF
cdr3_nt: TGTGCCAGCAGCAGCTTAGGGACGACCCAGTACTTC

v_call: TRBV20-1
d_call: .
clone_size: .
j_call: TRBJ2-3
cdr3_aa: CSASRFIRSTQYF
cdr3_nt: TGCAGTGCTAGCAGGTTTATTCGGTCGACGCAGTATTTT

v_call: TRBV7-8
d_call: .
clone_size: few
j_call: TRBJ2-7
cdr3_aa: CASSSRGGGSYEQYF
cdr3_nt: TGTGCCAGCAGCTCTAGAGGGGGTGGGAGCTACGAGCAGTACTTC

v_call: TRBV6-5
d_call: .
clone_size: few
j_call: TRBJ1-2
cdr3_aa: CASSPSGTAYGYTF
cdr3_nt: TGTGCCAGCAGCCCCTCCGGGACCGCTTATGGCTACACCTTC

v_call: TRBV27
d_call: TRBD1
clone_size: .
j_call: TRBJ2-1
cdr3_aa: CATSLDRGNNEQFF
cdr3_nt: TGTGCCACCTCCCTGGACAGGGGCAACAATGAGCAGTTCTTC

v_call: TRBV7-9
d_call: TRBD1
clone_size: few
j_call: TRBJ2-1
cdr3_aa: CASNSDRPDEQFF
cdr3_nt: TGTGCCAGCAACTCGGACAGGCCGGATGAGCAGTTCTTC

v_call: TRBV28
d_call: TRBD2
clone_size: many
j_call: TRBJ2-3
cdr3_aa: CASSPMGLGGGVTDTQYF
cdr3_nt: TGTGCCAGCAGTCCGATGGGCCTGGGGGGAGGGGTTACAGATACGCAGTATTTT

v_call: TRBV2
d_call: TRBD1
clone_size: many
j_call: TRBJ1-2
cdr3_aa: CASSEPRTGGDDGYTF
cdr3_nt: TGTGCCAGCAGTGAACCAAGGACAGGGGGCGATGACGGCTACACCTTC

v_call: TRBV5-1
d_call: .
clone_size: .
j_call: TRBJ1-2
cdr3_aa: CASSLSGGKVNYGYTF
cdr3_nt: TGCGCCAGCAGCCTCTCCGGCGGGAAGGTTAACTATGGCTACACCTTC

v_call: TRBV7-9
d_call: TRBD1
clone_size: .
j_call: TRBJ1-6
cdr3_aa: CASSPGQASNSPLHF
cdr3_nt: TGTGCCAGCAGCCCTGGACAGGCCTCTAATTCACCCCTCCACTTT

v_call: TRBV29-1
d_call: .
clone_size: many
j_call: TRBJ1-1
cdr3_aa: CSAGPGTDAFF
cdr3_nt: TGCAGCGCTGGTCCCGGGACGGACGCTTTCTTT

v_call: TRBV7-2
d_call: TRBD2
clone_size: many
j_call: TRBJ2-7
cdr3_aa: CASSLFSLAGGYEQYF
cdr3_nt: TGTGCCAGCAGCTTATTTTCGCTAGCGGGAGGCTACGAGCAGTACTTC

v_call: TRBV3-1
d_call: .
clone_size: .
j_call: TRBJ1-5
cdr3_aa: CASSHLSNQPQHF
cdr3_nt: TGTGCCAGCAGCCACCTTAGCAATCAGCCCCAGCATTTT

v_call: TRBV12-3/TRBV12-4
d_call: TRBD1
clone_size: many
j_call: TRBJ1-3
cdr3_aa: CASSLAQGATDTIYF
cdr3_nt: TGTGCCAGCAGTTTAGCCCAGGGGGCCACTGACACCATATATTTT

v_call: TRBV27
d_call: .
clone_size: many
j_call: TRBJ2-7
cdr3_aa: CASSVTGAYEQYF
cdr3_nt: TGTGCCAGCAGTGTGACAGGCGCCTACGAGCAGTACTTC

v_call: TRBV7-9
d_call: .
clone_size: .
j_call: TRBJ2-1
cdr3_aa: CASSLNADTAEQFF
cdr3_nt: TGTGCCAGCAGCTTAAATGCCGACACGGCAGAGCAGTTCTTC